Described below is a single T cell receptor (beta chain) sequence and its context. Its antigen is not known. Among the 120 subjects of the validation cohort, separate from the roughly 670-subject first cohort, were the donors. The data were obtained in a study of cytomegalovirus exposure and HLA in healthy donors. For the study at large: The 95 to 150 validation repertoires used a platform that matched the one used for the approximately 620 first-cohort repertoires, as a later analysis reported.

Here immunoSEQ multiplex PCR was the method, and the copy in TCRdb shows in-frame clones only, minus some. This sample has 200,000 or so clones, with more than 65% found just once. Trimming took 7 bases from V and 3 from J; bases not matched to a gene: 13. The germline CDR1 and CDR2 sequences are SQVTM and ANQGSEA. CDR3 length: 15 residues. Study results and caveats: The TCR clusters that emerged in the first cohort tended, a later analysis found, to co-occur in the roughly 120 validation repertoires.

The receptor was derived from a woman aged 25 to 45 in good health and CMV-seropositive. The sample comprised PBMCs. The chain is built from TRBV29-1 and TRBJ2-7, with 9 bases matching TRBD2. CDR3 coding DNA: TGCAGCGCACGCCTTCTTAGCGGGAGTAACTACGAGCAGTACTTC. Translating gives CSARLLSGSNYEQYF.